These 27 T cell receptor beta chains share one sample of origin, sequenced in a study of OX40 agonist ivuxolimab in advanced cancers. Generated by immunoSEQ multiplex PCR, the TCRdb table keeps only in-frame clones and is missing some. The table shows about 120,000 clones, with 80% to 95% occurring only once. The sequences come from CD4+ or CD8+ T cells sorted from blood, collected in a trial of the OX40 agonist ivuxolimab. The receptors derive from an adult with an advanced solid tumor such as melanoma, head and neck, liver or kidney cancer.

The chain is built from TRBV6-5 and TRBJ1-3, with D possibly matching TRBD1 (5 bases). Germline CDR1 reads MNHEY; CDR2 reads SVGAGI. The CDR3 has 14 amino acids. The V and J ends lost 4 bases and 2 bases respectively, with 9 bases between them. The CDR3 spells CASSFGGAGNTIYF. As DNA, the CDR3 is TGTGCCAGCAGTTTTGGGGGGGCTGGAAACACCATATATTTT.

The chain couples TRBV7-2 to TRBJ2-5, with D unclear. Trimming took off 6 bases at V and 4 bases at J, with 9 bases between the two ends. In germline, CDR1 is SGHTA, CDR2 FQGNSA. The CDR3 sequence is 12 residues long. In DNA, the CDR3 is TGTGCCAGCAGGTACCCCGGAGAGACCCAGTACTTC. As protein: CASRYPGETQYF.

The V call is TRBV7-3, the J call TRBJ2-1, with TRBD2 matching 9 bases. The J segment lost 9 bases and the V segment lost 0 bases, leaving 6 bases of the junction unmatched. CDR1 and CDR2 (germline): SGHTA, FQGTGA. The CDR3 runs to 15 residues. CDR3 in amino acids: CASSLTKASGVEQFF. For the CDR3, the DNA is TGTGCCAGCAGCTTAACGAAAGCTAGCGGGGTTGAGCAGTTCTTC.

This chain connects TRBV11-1 to TRBJ2-5; TRBD1 might be the D (6 bases). The CDR3 covers 14 residues. V was cut by 4 bases and J by 5 bases, with 14 bases left in between. Germline values: CDR1 SGHAT, CDR2 FQDESV (reference sequence). The CDR3 protein is CASSSGVTGETQYF. CDR3 DNA sequence: TGTGCCAGCAGCTCAGGGGTGACTGGGGAGACCCAGTACTTC.

The chain carries TRBV11-3 and TRBJ2-3; 8 bases align to TRBD2. The V segment lost 4 bases and the J segment 4 bases; nucleotides outside the gene matches: 13. Germline CDR1 SGHNT, CDR2 YENEEA. This CDR3 has 17 amino acids. CDR3 sequence: CASSSGLTSGEADTQYF. The CDR3, as DNA: TGTGCCAGCAGCTCGGGACTCACTAGCGGAGAAGCAGATACGCAGTATTTT.

This clone was seen more than once but under ten times. The chain employs TRBV28 and TRBJ1-2, with TRBD1 matching over 9 bases. Looked up from germline, CDR1 is MDHEN and CDR2 is SYDVKM. The CDR3 consists of 11 residues. The chain's CDR3 is CVLQGAYGYTF. The DNA of the CDR3 is TGTGTCTTACAGGGGGCGTATGGCTACACCTTC.

The chain recombines TRBV4-2 with TRBJ1-4, with 8 bases matching TRBD1. V lost 3 bases, J lost 0 bases, and 3 bases stayed unmatched. The CDR3 covers 16 residues. Germline V gives CDR1 LGHNA, CDR2 YNFKEQ. CDR3 coding DNA: TGTGCCAGCAGCCAGGGGGACAGGCCAACTAATGAAAAACTGTTTTTT. It codes for CASSQGDRPTNEKLFF.

The chain uses TRBV28 and TRBJ1-5; D is unresolved. The CDR3 sequence is 12 residues long. Germline-derived CDR1 and CDR2 are MDHEN and SYDVKM. Trimming took off 4 bases at V and 7 bases at J, with 8 bases between the two ends. This CDR3 reads CASSSRVQPQHF. CDR3 DNA sequence: TGTGCCAGCAGTTCACGGGTCCAGCCCCAGCATTTT.

The rearrangement links TRBV7-2 to TRBJ2-5, with 8 positions matching TRBD2. Germline V gene lookup returns CDR1 SGHTA and CDR2 FQGNSA. The CDR3 covers 15 residues. J gave up 1 base and V 1 base, and 2 bases lay outside the gene matches. The CDR3, as DNA: TGTGCCAGCAGCTTAGGGGGGACTAGCCAAGAGACCCAGTACTTC. This gives the protein CASSLGGTSQETQYF.

This clone was recorded a few times. The V and J genes are TRBV19 and TRBJ2-7, with 8 bases fitting TRBD1. Looked up from germline, CDR1 is LNHDA and CDR2 is SQIVND (reference sequence). Trimming cost V 6 bases and J 8 bases; bases outside gene matches: 6. The CDR3 consists of 12 residues. For the CDR3, the DNA is TGTGCCAGTAGCATCGACAGGGGCCAGCAGTACTTC. Residues: CASSIDRGQQYF.

This clone was found once. The V call is TRBV11-2, the J call TRBJ2-7; 8 nucleotides line up with TRBD2. Germline CDR1 SGHAT, CDR2 FQNNGV. The CDR3 has 17 amino acids. V trimming: 1 base; J trimming: 1 base; junction bases outside the gene matches: 9. CDR3 nucleotide sequence: TGTGCCAGCAGCTTAGTTTTCGGTCTAGCGGGTTCCTACGAGCAGTACTTC. Its translation is CASSLVFGLAGSYEQYF.

This clone was seen only once. DNA of the CDR3: TGTGCCAGCAGCCCGTCTTACCGGAGCAATCAGCCCCAGCATTTT. It specifies CASSPSYRSNQPQHF. The chain is built from TRBV7-2 and TRBJ1-5; no reliable D call. Germline V gives CDR1 SGHTA, CDR2 FQGNSA. V was clipped by 5 bases and J by 1 base, with 12 bases between them. This CDR3 region has 15 residues. Together with reference TRBV7-2 and TRBJ1-5, the CDR3 gives the full variable domain: GAGVSQSPSNKVTEKGKDVELRCDPISGHTALYWYRQSLGQGLEFLIYFQGNSAPDKSGLPSDRFSAERTGGSVSTLTIQRTQQEDSAVYLCASSPSYRSNQPQHFGDGTRLSIL.

V gene TRBV5-6 combines with J gene TRBJ2-7; possibly TRBD1 or TRBD2 for D (6 bases each). The CDR3 totals 15 residues. CDR1 SGHDT and CDR2 YYEEEE come from the germline V gene. V lost 4 bases and J lost 6, with 20 bases in between. DNA for the CDR3: TGTGCCAGCAGCATCCGACTAGGGGGGCTTTCCGAGCAGTACTTC. It specifies CASSIRLGGLSEQYF.

The chain couples TRBV7-9 to TRBJ1-5, with D maybe TRBD1 (6 bases). This CDR3 region has 17 residues. Germline V gene sequence: CDR1 SEHNR, CDR2 FQNEAQ (reference sequence). Trimming cost V 5 bases and J 2 bases, with 19 bases left between them. DNA of the CDR3: TGTGCCAGCAGCCCGAACCCGCAGAGACAGGGCAATCAGCCCCAGCATTTT. This codes for CASSPNPQRQGNQPQHF.

The chain has TRBV19 and TRBJ1-2; D gene unclear. The CDR3 extends over 14 amino acids. Germline V lookup: CDR1 LNHDA, CDR2 SQIVND (reference sequence). Trimming took off 1 base at V and 4 bases at J, with 10 bases between the two ends. CDR3 sequence reads: CASSIAVFGYGYTF. CDR3 sequence (DNA): TGTGCCAGTAGTATAGCGGTATTCGGCTATGGCTACACCTTC.

The chain joins TRBV11-2 to TRBJ2-5; TRBD2 aligns across 8 bases. V was pared by 1 base and J by 2 bases, with 9 bases of the junction left unmatched. The CDR3 is 17 residues long. CDR1 is SGHAT, CDR2 FQNNGV, per germline. CDR3 DNA sequence: TGTGCCAGCAGCTTAGCCCCCCGGGGGGGACGACAAGAGACCCAGTACTTC. Translated, it gives CASSLAPRGGRQETQYF. Full variable domain (remainder filled in from reference TRBV11-2 and TRBJ2-5): EAGVAQSPRYKIIEKRQSVAFWCNPISGHATLYWYQQILGQGPKLLIQFQNNGVVDDSQLPKDRFSAERLKGVDSTLKIQPAKLEDSAVYLCASSLAPRGGRQETQYFGPGTRLLVL.

This sequence joins TRBV5-1 and TRBJ2-1; TRBD1 might be the D (6 bases). V dropped 1 base and J dropped 8 bases, with 10 bases sitting between them. The CDR3 sequence is 13 residues long. The germline V gene encodes CDR1 SGHRS and CDR2 YFSETQ. CDR3 in amino acids: CASSLRQGHEQFF. Here the CDR3 DNA reads TGCGCCAGCAGCTTGAGGCAGGGGCATGAGCAGTTCTTC.

The chain employs TRBV27 and TRBJ1-1, with D uncertain. Germline V lookup: CDR1 MNHEY, CDR2 SMNVEV (reference sequence). The CDR3 is 15 residues long. Trimming stripped 5 bases from V and 4 bases from J, with 17 bases between. CDR3 coding DNA: TGTGCCAGCAGTAGCTCCCTTGGACGGTCCACTGAAGCTTTCTTT. This sequence encodes CASSSSLGRSTEAFF.

The CDR3 DNA sequence: TGTGCCAGCTCATCGACAGGGGGGGCCTCCTACGAGCAGTACTTC. Translating gives CASSSTGGASYEQYF. The chain joins TRBV18 to TRBJ2-7; 9 positions agree with TRBD1. V lost 5 bases and J lost 0; bases outside the gene matches: 5. The CDR3 is made up of 15 amino acids. Germline V gene lookup returns CDR1 KGHSH and CDR2 LQKENI.

This CDR3 is CASRAGGVLGTGELFF. CDR3 nucleotide sequence: TGTGCCAGCAGGGCAGGGGGCGTCCTGGGCACCGGGGAGCTGTTTTTT. This chain uses TRBV11-2 with TRBJ2-2, with 8 bases matching TRBD1. The germline V gene has CDR1 SGHAT and CDR2 FQNNGV. V gave up 6 bases and J gave up 4 bases; unmatched junction bases: 10. The CDR3 has 16 amino acids.

The chain uses TRBV13 and TRBJ1-2; D is possibly TRBD1 (5 bases). Germline V gives CDR1 PRHDT, CDR2 FYEKMQ (reference sequence). This CDR3 has 13 residues. Trimming pared 6 bases from V and 2 bases from J, leaving 10 bases between. The CDR3 protein is CASSRQRNYGYTF. The CDR3 coding sequence is TGTGCCAGCAGTCGACAGAGAAACTATGGCTACACCTTC.

This rearrangement joins TRBV6-6 to TRBJ1-3; weak D call: TRBD1 (5 bases). Deletions cut 6 bases from V and 0 bases from J, with 12 bases between. Germline CDR1 MNHNY, CDR2 SVGAGI (reference sequence). CDR3 size: 15 residues. CDR3 protein: CASSRQTSSGNTIYF. The CDR3, as DNA: TGTGCCAGCAGCAGACAGACGAGCTCTGGAAACACCATATATTTT.

The rearrangement links TRBV5-3 to TRBJ2-3; D is ambiguous. TRBV5-3 is an ORF; its function is uncertain. The CDR3 covers 15 residues. The ends were cut back, 5 bases at V and 2 bases at J, with 15 bases in the middle. CDR3 in amino acids: CARRLSGRYTDTQYF. The CDR3, as DNA: TGTGCCAGAAGACTCTCCGGGCGGTACACAGATACGCAGTATTTT.

CDR3 loop: CASRNRISGNTIYF. In DNA form, the CDR3 reads TGTGCCAGCAGGAACAGGATTTCTGGAAACACCATATATTTT. The rearrangement uses TRBV6-5 and TRBJ1-3; a weak D match, TRBD1 (5 bases). V lost 6 bases and J lost 1, with 10 bases in between. The germline gives CDR1 MNHEY, CDR2 SVGAGI. This CDR3 is built from 14 residues.

The genes are TRBV7-9 and TRBJ1-5; D uncertain. Germline V gene sequence: CDR1 SEHNR, CDR2 FQNEAQ (reference sequence). The CDR3 spans 12 residues. The V and J ends lost 1 base and 7 bases respectively, with 5 bases between them. The CDR3 here is CASSLEGQPQHF. The CDR3 region has the DNA TGTGCCAGCAGCTTAGAAGGACAGCCCCAGCATTTT. The full variable domain, completed using reference TRBV7-9 and TRBJ1-5, is DTGVSQNPRHKITKRGQNVTFRCDPISEHNRLYWYRQTLGQGPEFLTYFQNEAQLEKSRLLSDRFSAERPKGSFSTLEIQRTEQGDSAMYLCASSLEGQPQHFGDGTRLSIL.

This chain joins TRBV5-1 and TRBJ2-7, with 7 positions matching TRBD1. Unmatched junction bases numbered 6, after V lost 4 bases and J lost 5 bases. This CDR3 has 13 amino acids. Per germline, CDR1 SGHRS and CDR2 YFSETQ. The CDR3 nucleotides are TGCGCCAGCAGCAAACTCAGGGGGAACGAGCAGTACTTC. Protein product: CASSKLRGNEQYF.

The V and J genes are TRBV28 and TRBJ1-4; unclear D gene. Germline CDR1 is MDHEN and CDR2 is SYDVKM. V lost 5 bases, J lost 8 bases, and 18 bases lay in between. This CDR3 is 15 amino acids long. The CDR3 sequence is CASSPPPRGLEKLFF. Written as DNA, the CDR3 is TGTGCCAGCAGTCCTCCCCCCCGTGGATTGGAAAAACTGTTTTTT.